The subject of this entry is one T cell receptor beta chain. Which antigen it targets is not known. No base-level quality is on record; no much larger clone is a single base apart. The source of the sample is a study of T cell responses to AZD1222 COVID-19 vaccine (dated by TCRdb to 2020 to 2023). For context, the study as a whole: TCR sequencing was performed for about 250 trial participants, of whom some 200 were given two doses of AZD1222 and 26 were given two doses of MenACWY control vaccine. Trial participants were enrolled into age subgroups of 18-55, 56-69 and 70-plus years, which contained approximately 150, 28 and 58 TCR-sequenced participants, respectively. Points the paper makes about the study in general: Participants were mostly white British and included more females than males, and it was suggested by the authors that clonal diversity may have been underestimated. No day 14 peak-response samples were available, so repertoires were characterized only after the peak T cell response. Reportedly, close to half of the unique spike-specific TCRs recognized epitopes lying outside the regions that are mutated in the B.1.351 and B.1.1.7 variants. Vaccine-associated CD4 TCRs spanned the whole spike protein, with dominant responses in regions 160-218 and 743-854. The 56-69-year group was small, and its depth increase did not reach significance, likely because of low power. After two AZD1222 doses, spike-specific TCR breadth and depth were significantly higher than at day 0 and than in MenACWY recipients. Conclusions about previously exposed vaccinees are limited, since just five or six AZD1222 recipients were seropositive for SARS-CoV-2 at baseline.

According to the study, the label for this sample's time point signals: about 28 days (+/-7) after the second vaccine dose. AZD1222 recipients with second doses at about 4 weeks or about 12 weeks were pooled, because spike-specific TCR depth and breadth did not differ between schedules. The vaccinee samples were drawn from two UK trials, COV001 and COV002, one of which was a single-blind randomized controlled phase 2/3 trial testing AZD1222 (ChAdOx1 nCoV-19) in healthy adults. For TCRbeta chain sequencing, PBMC samples from trial participants were taken at day 0 and at day 28 after the second dose. The CDR1 and CDR2 encoded by the germline V gene (reference sequence) are LGHDT and YNNKEL. The CDR3 sequence holds 17 residues, the cysteine and phenylalanine included. The retained sequence is limited to the CDR3, 51 bases, with the frame set at the first base. For this chain, trimming is 1 base at the V end and 0 bases at the J end, and the number of junction bases without a gene match is 6.

The CDR3 regions of human TCRbeta chains were analyzed by immunosequencing. The authors processed their data as follows. Repertoire TCRs were matched against a reference library of SARS-CoV-2-specific TCRs generated with the MIRA antigen-specificity platform. Breadth was defined as the fraction of unique TCRs that were SARS-CoV-2-associated, and depth was defined as the fraction of total T cells that were SARS-CoV-2-associated. Using the MIRA data, every spike-specific TCR was mapped to the spike region that the TCR reacted to and assigned to either a CD4 or a CD8 class. Log10-transformed breadth and depth values were compared by one-way ANOVA with Sidak's multiple comparisons tests. The immuneACCESS repertoire file appears here via TCRdb, limited to in-frame rearrangements. These files lack a portion of the clones; in checked studies, under half of the deficit traces to unresolved V genes, and the cause of the others is not known. D and trimming come from the DNA, and the V and J calls and clone size come from that table. This sample lists about 82,000 clones; 92% were detected once. Under 3.5% of the sample goes to the ten largest clones.

The receptor was isolated from an adult who received the AZD1222 COVID-19 vaccine. The chain is encoded by TRBV3-1 (or the pseudogene TRBV3-2) joined to TRBJ2-1; 7 central nucleotides agree with TRBD2. The source was peripheral blood, collected 28 days after the second AZD1222 dose. The CDR3 amino acid sequence is: CASSQAGRGFSYNEQFF. The nucleotide sequence is TGTGCCAGCAGCCAAGCGGGGCGGGGGTTCTCCTACAATGAGCAGTTCTTC.